Below, 3 T cell receptor beta chains from the same sample are listed, as sequenced in a study of identical twins. TCRdb independently ran MiXCR on the 5' RACE reads; one entry per CDR3 protein. This table holds 200,000 to 250,000 distinct CDR3 sequences, 10% to 15% found once. Another study also made use of these data, one on yellow fever vaccine responses in identical twins.

Sequenced sample: memory (CD45RO+) T cells sorted from blood. All receptors come from a woman younger than 30 in good health.

This clonotype was picked up a small number of times. The rearrangement links TRBV9 to TRBJ2-3; 9 bases map to TRBD1. The CDR3 totals 16 residues. The germline V gene has CDR1 SGDLS and CDR2 YYNGEE. Trimming took 4 bases from V and 0 from J; bases not matched to a gene: 6. CDR3 nucleotide sequence: TGTGCCAGCAGCACACGACAGGGGGTTAGCACAGATACGCAGTATTTT. As protein: CASSTRQGVSTDTQYF.

The chain joins TRBV2 to TRBJ1-2, with D possibly matching TRBD1 (6 bases). V was trimmed by 6 bases and J by 0 bases, leaving 14 bases between them. The germline V gene encodes CDR1 SNHLY and CDR2 FYNNEI. The CDR3 extends over 15 amino acids. CDR3 protein: CASRGTTGANYGYTF. The CDR3 coding sequence is TGTGCCAGCAGGGGAACGACAGGAGCTAACTATGGCTACACCTTC.

The rearrangement uses TRBV6-2 or TRBV6-3 and TRBJ2-7; TRBD2 agrees at 10 bases. This CDR3 is built from 17 residues. Trimming took 2 bases from V and 0 from J; bases not matched to a gene: 7. The germline gives CDR1 MNHEY, CDR2 SVGEGT. The CDR3 loop is CASSYLLLAGGSYEQYF. The CDR3 DNA reads TGTGCCAGCAGTTACCTCCTCTTAGCGGGAGGCTCCTACGAGCAGTACTTC.